Each of the 27 T cell receptor beta chains below was sequenced from the same sample in a study of identical twins. TCRdb re-derived calls from the 5' RACE reads in MiXCR, one entry per CDR3 protein. The sample yields more than 650,000 distinct CDR3 sequences, 5.5% to 6.5% seen once. The sequencing input was naive T cells sorted from blood. Source of these receptors: a young man in good health.

This clonotype was seen only a few times. The chain recombines TRBV9 with TRBJ2-1; D might be TRBD2 (5 bases). The CDR3 sequence is 13 residues long. Germline loops: CDR1 SGDLS, CDR2 YYNGEE. Trimming took 0 bases from V and 10 from J, leaving 11 bases between them. The CDR3 DNA reads as TGTGCCAGCAGCGTAGAAGGCTCGGGGGAGCAGTTCTTC. As protein: CASSVEGSGEQFF.

The V and J genes are TRBV20-1 and TRBJ2-5; D is unclear. The CDR3 is 13 amino acids. Germline CDR1 DFQATT, CDR2 SNEGSKA (reference sequence). V lost 5 bases to trimming and J lost 0 bases, with 10 bases between them. The DNA of the CDR3 is TGCAGTGCTTTGGAGATGTACCAAGAGACCCAGTACTTC. The encoded protein is CSALEMYQETQYF.

This clonotype was detected many times. The chain combines TRBV10-3 with TRBJ2-7, with 15 bases matching TRBD2. Trimming cost V 6 bases and J 4 bases; bases outside gene matches: 7. The length of the CDR3 is 16 residues. Germline assignment: CDR1 ENHRY and CDR2 SYGVKD. The CDR3 protein is CAISPGLAGGGYEQYF. The CDR3 nucleotides read TGTGCCATCAGCCCGGGACTAGCGGGAGGTGGGTACGAGCAGTACTTC.

This clonotype was recorded a few times. This chain uses TRBV18 with TRBJ2-6, with a weak D call TRBD2 (5 bases). Trimming left V 0 bases short and J 2 bases short, with 5 bases between. This CDR3 is built from 15 residues. Germline values: CDR1 KGHSH, CDR2 LQKENI. The CDR3 here is CASSPPGTGANVLTF. The CDR3 coding sequence is TGTGCCAGCTCACCACCCGGGACTGGGGCCAACGTCCTGACTTTC.

Written as DNA, the CDR3 is TGTGCCACCAGTGATTTGCCACGAGACGGTTTTGTCCTACTGGAGCAGTACGTC. This encodes CATSDLPRDGFVLLEQYV. V gene TRBV24-1 combines with J gene TRBJ2-7, with D unresolved. The germline V gene has CDR1 KGHDR and CDR2 SFDVKD. The CDR3 totals 18 residues. V was shortened by 0 bases and J by 7 bases, with 24 bases between the two germline ends.

At least ten counts were recorded for this clonotype. The rearrangement joins TRBV10-3 to TRBJ1-2, with TRBD1 as a possible D gene (6 bases). The V end lost 7 bases, the J end lost 2 bases, and 8 bases lay between the germline ends. CDR1 is ENHRY, CDR2 SYGVKD, per germline. CDR3 size: 12 residues. This chain's CDR3 is CAINQGNYGYTF. In DNA, the CDR3 is TGTGCCATCAACCAGGGGAACTATGGCTACACCTTC.

Ten or more counts support this clonotype. This chain uses TRBV5-1 with TRBJ2-5; TRBD1 aligns across 7 bases. V shed 3 bases, J shed 1 base, and the junction held 3 bases outside the gene matches. The germline CDR1 and CDR2 sequences are SGHRS and YFSETQ. This CDR3 comprises 14 residues. The DNA of the CDR3 is TGCGCCAGCAGCTCTGGGACAGCCCAAGAGACCCAGTACTTC. As protein: CASSSGTAQETQYF.

This clonotype was detected many times. V is TRBV4-3 and J is TRBJ1-5; D is ambiguous. Germline V lookup: CDR1 LGHNA, CDR2 YSLEER. This CDR3 spans 13 amino acids. Trimming cost V 2 bases and J 3 bases, with 5 bases left between them. This chain's CDR3 is CASSQRPNQPQHF. CDR3 nucleotide sequence: TGCGCCAGCAGCCAACGACCCAATCAGCCCCAGCATTTT.

The chain carries TRBV4-1 and TRBJ1-5; 8 bases align to TRBD1. Germline CDR1 MGHRA, CDR2 YSYEKL. This CDR3 has 16 residues. After removal of 4 bases from V and 0 bases from J, the junction contained 5 bases not matched to a gene. The CDR3 DNA is TGCGCCAGCAGCCGAACAGGGGGTGGTAGCAATCAGCCCCAGCATTTT. Its translation: CASSRTGGGSNQPQHF.

This chain links TRBV19 with TRBJ2-3; TRBD2 aligns across 12 bases. Trimming at V came to 5 bases and at J to 2 bases, leaving 5 bases not matched to a gene. CDR1 and CDR2 (germline): LNHDA, SQIVND (reference sequence). The CDR3 totals 16 residues. The CDR3 here is CASSPLAGGHTDTQYF. The CDR3, as DNA: TGTGCCAGTAGTCCCCTAGCGGGAGGGCACACAGATACGCAGTATTTT.

The rearrangement links TRBV7-9 to TRBJ2-3; D remains ambiguous. This CDR3 is built from 14 residues. The germline V gene encodes CDR1 SEHNR and CDR2 FQNEAQ (reference sequence). The V end was cut by 7 bases, the J end by 4 bases, with 15 bases between. Written as DNA, the CDR3 is TGTGCCAGCAACCCGCCCCCCGAGTCAGATACGCAGTATTTT. It translates to CASNPPPESDTQYF.

This clonotype was seen repeatedly, ten times or more. The gene calls are TRBV25-1 and TRBJ1-1; D is unresolved. The ends were cut back, 6 bases at V and 0 bases at J, with 8 bases in the middle. This CDR3 comprises 13 residues. The germline gives CDR1 MGHDK, CDR2 SYGVNS. CDR3 sequence reads: CASRTGLNTEAFF. CDR3 bases: TGTGCCAGCAGGACCGGACTGAACACTGAAGCTTTCTTT.

This clonotype was seen many times. The chain links TRBV5-1 to TRBJ2-4, with TRBD1 as a possible D gene (6 bases). Trimming pared 6 bases from V and 0 bases from J, leaving 10 bases between. CDR1 and CDR2 from the germline V gene are SGHRS and YFSETQ. This CDR3 spans 14 amino acids. CDR3 in DNA: TGCGCCAGCACGTCAGGGGAAGCCAAAAACATTCAGTACTTC. Translation gives CASTSGEAKNIQYF. The full variable domain, completed using reference TRBV5-1 and TRBJ2-4, is KAGVTQTPRYLIKTRGQQVTLSCSPISGHRSVSWYQQTPGQGLQFLFEYFSETQRNKGNFPGRFSGRQFSNSRSEMNVSTLELGDSALYLCASTSGEAKNIQYFGAGTRLSVL.

There are many counts of this clonotype. The V call is TRBV12-3 or TRBV12-4, the J call TRBJ1-1; D remains unclear. V was shortened by 7 bases and J by 1 base, with 10 bases between the two germline ends. The CDR3 sequence is 13 residues long. Here the CDR3 DNA reads TGTGCCAGCACTCTTACCGCGAACACTGAAGCTTTCTTT. This codes for CASTLTANTEAFF.

The chain uses TRBV12-3 or TRBV12-4 and TRBJ1-2, with unresolved D. The CDR3 loop spans 16 amino acids. Trimming took off 1 base at V and 7 bases at J, with 19 bases between the two ends. CDR3 bases: TGTGCCAGCAGTTTAGGCTGGCCAGGCCATCCGGGTGGCTACACCTTC. Amino acids: CASSLGWPGHPGGYTF.

This clonotype was recorded many times. The V gene is TRBV4-1, the J gene TRBJ2-4, with no clear D. CDR1 is MGHRA and CDR2 is YSYEKL in the germline V gene. CDR3 length equals 15 residues. V lost 4 bases and J 1 base, leaving 11 bases between the germline ends. The CDR3 reads CASSRSLLAKNIQYF. Written as DNA, the CDR3 is TGCGCCAGCAGCCGTTCCCTTCTGGCCAAAAACATTCAGTACTTC.

The V call is TRBV5-1, the J call TRBJ2-7; D not resolved. The CDR3 covers 12 residues. Trimming took 4 bases from V and 3 from J, leaving 8 bases between them. Germline V gene sequence: CDR1 SGHRS, CDR2 YFSETQ. The CDR3 DNA is TGCGCCAGCAGCAGGTTTTACTACGAGCAGTACGTC. Its protein is CASSRFYYEQYV.

This clonotype was seen ten or more times. This sequence joins TRBV3-1 and TRBJ2-7; 14 nucleotides agree with TRBD2. Germline CDR1 is LGHDT and CDR2 is YNNKEL (reference sequence). The CDR3 contains 18 residues. J lost 5 bases, V lost 4 bases, and 13 bases had no gene match. The CDR3 loop is CASSLSGTSGRTPNEQYV. CDR3 DNA: TGTGCCAGCAGCCTCTCCGGGACTAGCGGGAGAACGCCGAACGAGCAGTACGTC.

The CDR3 spells CASSLRGLSSGANVLTF. Written as DNA, the CDR3 is TGTGCCAGCAGCCTGAGGGGCTTGAGCTCTGGGGCCAACGTCCTGACTTTC. V is TRBV7-2 and J is TRBJ2-6; D may match TRBD1 or TRBD2 (5 bases each). V was shortened by 5 bases and J by 0 bases, with 14 bases between the two germline ends. Per the germline V gene, CDR1 is SGHTA and CDR2 is FQGNSA. This CDR3 is built from 17 residues.

This clonotype was found many times. CDR3 region: CATFGTSGNYNEQFF. CDR3 DNA sequence: TGTGCCACCTTCGGGACTAGCGGGAATTACAATGAGCAGTTCTTC. The chain is built from TRBV24-1 and TRBJ2-1; 13 bases map to TRBD2. CDR1 KGHDR and CDR2 SFDVKD come from the germline V gene. The CDR3 spans 15 residues. With 9 bases clipped from V and 4 bases from J, the junction kept 5 bases outside the gene matches.

This clonotype came up a few times. This sequence joins TRBV11-1 and TRBJ2-1, with 12 bases that match TRBD2. Trimming took 4 bases from V and 4 from J; bases not matched to a gene: 5. Germline V lookup: CDR1 SGHAT, CDR2 FQDESV (reference sequence). The CDR3 runs 16 residues. CDR3 in amino acids: CASSSWTSGKYNEQFF. In nucleotides, the CDR3 is TGTGCCAGCAGCTCGTGGACTAGCGGGAAGTACAATGAGCAGTTCTTC.

This clonotype appeared many times. The chain links TRBV20-1 to TRBJ2-3; TRBD2 matches 8 bases. V was clipped by 0 bases and J by 10 bases; unmatched bases: 21. The CDR3 covers 18 residues. Per germline, CDR1 DFQATT and CDR2 SNEGSKA (reference sequence). CDR3 sequence reads: CSARDRVRGVAGKGAQYF. Written as DNA, the CDR3 is TGCAGTGCTAGAGATCGAGTGCGAGGAGTAGCGGGAAAAGGTGCGCAGTATTTT.

This clonotype was observed many times. The CDR3 DNA reads as TGCGCCAGCAGCTTGGATGGGCCCGAGCAGTTCTTC. This sequence encodes CASSLDGPEQFF. The J gene is TRBJ2-1, the V gene TRBV5-1; D remains unclear. The CDR3 runs 12 residues. Germline-derived CDR1 and CDR2 are SGHRS and YFSETQ. Trimming pared 0 bases from V and 10 bases from J, leaving 8 bases between.

This clonotype was observed a few times. The rearrangement uses TRBV3-1 and TRBJ2-1; TRBD2 matches 10 bases. Per germline, CDR1 LGHDT and CDR2 YNNKEL (reference sequence). The CDR3 spans 16 residues. Germline trimming cut 4 bases from V and 8 bases from J; bases unmatched to any gene: 11. CDR3 DNA: TGTGCCAGCAGCCGAGACTTGAGCGGGAGGGGGGATGAGCAGTTCTTC. Translating gives CASSRDLSGRGDEQFF.

The genes are TRBV25-1 and TRBJ1-1; D remains ambiguous. Germline loops: CDR1 MGHDK, CDR2 SYGVNS. This CDR3 is built from 14 residues. Trimming cost V 1 base and J 1 base, with 7 bases left between them. This chain's CDR3 is CASSELGPNTEAFF. The CDR3 DNA reads TGTGCCAGCAGTGAATTAGGACCGAACACTGAAGCTTTCTTT.

There are a few counts of this clonotype. The rearrangement joins TRBV6-2 or TRBV6-3 to TRBJ1-5; tentatively, D is TRBD1 (6 bases). This CDR3 has 15 residues. Trimming left V 6 bases short and J 4 bases short, with 16 bases between. CDR1 and CDR2 from the germline V gene are MNHEY and SVGEGT. Here the CDR3 reads CASRFRGLGNQPQHF. The DNA for the CDR3 is TGTGCCAGCAGATTCAGGGGCTTAGGGAATCAGCCCCAGCATTTT.

The table lists this clonotype with many counts. The rearrangement uses TRBV12-3 or TRBV12-4 and TRBJ2-2; 7 bases match TRBD1. The CDR3 is 13 residues long. After removal of 6 bases from V and 6 bases from J, the junction contained 4 bases not matched to a gene. The DNA of the CDR3 is TGTGCCAGCAGAACAGGGGCCGCCGGGGAGCTGTTTTTT. This sequence encodes CASRTGAAGELFF.